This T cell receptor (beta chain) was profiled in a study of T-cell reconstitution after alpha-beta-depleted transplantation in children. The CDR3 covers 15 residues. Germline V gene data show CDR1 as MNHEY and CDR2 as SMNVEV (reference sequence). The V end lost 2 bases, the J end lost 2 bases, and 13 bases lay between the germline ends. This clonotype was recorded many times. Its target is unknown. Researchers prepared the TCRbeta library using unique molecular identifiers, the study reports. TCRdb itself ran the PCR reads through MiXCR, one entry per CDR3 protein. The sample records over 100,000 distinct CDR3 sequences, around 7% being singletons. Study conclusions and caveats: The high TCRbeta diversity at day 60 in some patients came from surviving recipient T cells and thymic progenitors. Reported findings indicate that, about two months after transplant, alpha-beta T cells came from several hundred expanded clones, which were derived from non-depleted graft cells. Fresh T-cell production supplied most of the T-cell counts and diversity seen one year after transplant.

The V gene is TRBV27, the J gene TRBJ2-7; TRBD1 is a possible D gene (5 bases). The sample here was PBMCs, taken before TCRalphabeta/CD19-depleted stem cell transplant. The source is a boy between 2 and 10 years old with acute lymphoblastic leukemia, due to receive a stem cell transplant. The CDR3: CASSLGFDRPYEQYF. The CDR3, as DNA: TGTGCCAGCAGTTTAGGGTTCGACAGACCCTACGAGCAGTACTTC.